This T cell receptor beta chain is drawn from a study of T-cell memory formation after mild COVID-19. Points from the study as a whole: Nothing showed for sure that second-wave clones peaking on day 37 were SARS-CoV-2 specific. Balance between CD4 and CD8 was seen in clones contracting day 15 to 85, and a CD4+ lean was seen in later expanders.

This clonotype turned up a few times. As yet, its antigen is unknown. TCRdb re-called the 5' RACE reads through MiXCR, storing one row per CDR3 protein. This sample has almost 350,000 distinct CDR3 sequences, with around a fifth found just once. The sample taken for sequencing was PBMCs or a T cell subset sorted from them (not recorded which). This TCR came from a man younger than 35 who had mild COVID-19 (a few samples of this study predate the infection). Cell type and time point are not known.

In nucleotides, the CDR3 is TGTGCCAGCAGCCAAGATCGTGGAGGGAGGACAGATACGCAGTATTTT. Its protein is CASSQDRGGRTDTQYF. The rearrangement links TRBV3-1 to TRBJ2-3; tentative D call: TRBD2 (6 bases). The germline CDR1 and CDR2 sequences are LGHDT and YNNKEL (reference sequence). CDR3 size: 16 residues. The V and J ends lost 0 bases and 3 bases respectively, with 13 bases between them.